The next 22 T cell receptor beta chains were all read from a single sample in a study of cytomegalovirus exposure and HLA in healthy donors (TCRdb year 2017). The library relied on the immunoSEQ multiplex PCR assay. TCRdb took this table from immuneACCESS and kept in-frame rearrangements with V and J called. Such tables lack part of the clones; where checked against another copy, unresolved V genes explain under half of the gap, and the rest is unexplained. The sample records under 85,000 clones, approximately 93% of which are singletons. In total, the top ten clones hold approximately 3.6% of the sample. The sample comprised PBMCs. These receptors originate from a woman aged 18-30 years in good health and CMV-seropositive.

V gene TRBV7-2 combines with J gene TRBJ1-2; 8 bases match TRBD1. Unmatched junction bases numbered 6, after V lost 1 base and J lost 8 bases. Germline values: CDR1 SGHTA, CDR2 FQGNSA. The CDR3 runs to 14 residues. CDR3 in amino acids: CASSLEQGARGYTF. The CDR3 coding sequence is TGTGCCAGCAGCTTAGAGCAGGGGGCGAGGGGCTACACCTTC.

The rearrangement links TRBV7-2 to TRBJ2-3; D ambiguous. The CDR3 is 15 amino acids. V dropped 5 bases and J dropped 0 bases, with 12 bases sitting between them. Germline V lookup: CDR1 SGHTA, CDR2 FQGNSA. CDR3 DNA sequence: TGTGCCAGCAGCCTGGGCCCTTGGAGCACAGATACGCAGTATTTT. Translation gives CASSLGPWSTDTQYF.

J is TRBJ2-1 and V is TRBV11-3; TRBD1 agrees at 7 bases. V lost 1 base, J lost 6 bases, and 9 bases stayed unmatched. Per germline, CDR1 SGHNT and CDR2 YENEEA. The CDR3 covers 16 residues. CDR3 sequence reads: CASSLVGRGLGNEQFF. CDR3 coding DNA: TGTGCCAGCAGCTTAGTTGGCAGGGGGTTGGGCAATGAGCAGTTCTTC.

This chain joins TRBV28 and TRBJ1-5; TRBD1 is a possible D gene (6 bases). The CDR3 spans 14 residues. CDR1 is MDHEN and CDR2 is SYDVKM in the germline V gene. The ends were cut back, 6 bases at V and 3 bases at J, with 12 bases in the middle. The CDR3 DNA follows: TGTGCCAGCAGAGGGGGGGCGTTCAATCAGCCCCAGCATTTT. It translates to CASRGGAFNQPQHF.

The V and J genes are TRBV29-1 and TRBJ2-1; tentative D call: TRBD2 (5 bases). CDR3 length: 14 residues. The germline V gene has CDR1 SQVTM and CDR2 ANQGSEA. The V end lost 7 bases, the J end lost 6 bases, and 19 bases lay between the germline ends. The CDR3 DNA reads TGCAGCGCCCACCCCCGGGAAACCCTCAATGAGCAGTTCTTC. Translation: CSAHPRETLNEQFF.

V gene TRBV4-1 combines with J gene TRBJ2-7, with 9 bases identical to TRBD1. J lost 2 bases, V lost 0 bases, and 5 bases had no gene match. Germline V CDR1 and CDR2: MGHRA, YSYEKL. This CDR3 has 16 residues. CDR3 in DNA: TGCGCCAGCAGCCAAGATGACAGGGGGGTCCCCTACGAGCAGTACTTC. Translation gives CASSQDDRGVPYEQYF.

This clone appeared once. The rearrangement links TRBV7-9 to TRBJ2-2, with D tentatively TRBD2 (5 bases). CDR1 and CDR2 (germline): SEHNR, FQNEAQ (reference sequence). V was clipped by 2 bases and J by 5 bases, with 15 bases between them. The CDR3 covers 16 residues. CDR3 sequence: CASSLKPRGGTGELFF. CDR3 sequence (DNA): TGTGCCAGCAGCTTAAAACCCCGTGGCGGGACCGGGGAGCTGTTTTTT.

The DNA of the CDR3 is TGTGCCACCATCCCTTCTACAGGGAAGAACACTGAAGCTTTCTTT. Translated, it gives CATIPSTGKNTEAFF. The gene calls are TRBV15 and TRBJ1-1; tentative D call: TRBD1 (6 bases). The germline CDR1 and CDR2 sequences are LNHNV and YYDKDF (reference sequence). The CDR3 covers 15 residues. V gave up 7 bases and J gave up 1 base, with 16 bases separating them.

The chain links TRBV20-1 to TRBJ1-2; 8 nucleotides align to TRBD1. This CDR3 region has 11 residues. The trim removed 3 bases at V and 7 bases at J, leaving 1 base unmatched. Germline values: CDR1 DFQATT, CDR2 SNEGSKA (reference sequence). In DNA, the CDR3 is TGCAGTGCTAGGGACAGGGTTGGCTACACCTTC. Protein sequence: CSARDRVGYTF.

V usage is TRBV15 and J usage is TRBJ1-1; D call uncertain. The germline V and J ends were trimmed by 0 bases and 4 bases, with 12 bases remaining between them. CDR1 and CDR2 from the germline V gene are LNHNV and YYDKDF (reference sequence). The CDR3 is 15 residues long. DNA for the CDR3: TGTGCCACCAGCAGAGATTCTAGGCGGGGCACTGAAGCTTTCTTT. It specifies CATSRDSRRGTEAFF. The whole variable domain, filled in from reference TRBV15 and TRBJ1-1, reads DAMVIQNPRYQVTQFGKPVTLSCSQTLNHNVMYWYQQKSSQAPKLLFHYYDKDFNNEADTPDNFQSRRPNTSFCFLDIRSPGLGDTAMYLCATSRDSRRGTEAFFGQGTRLTVV.

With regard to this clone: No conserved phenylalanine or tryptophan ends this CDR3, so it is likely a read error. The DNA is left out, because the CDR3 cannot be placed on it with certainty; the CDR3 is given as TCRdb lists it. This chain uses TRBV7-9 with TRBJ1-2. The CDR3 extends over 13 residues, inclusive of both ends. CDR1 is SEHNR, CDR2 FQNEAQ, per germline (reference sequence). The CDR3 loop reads CASSRIGESTSSL.

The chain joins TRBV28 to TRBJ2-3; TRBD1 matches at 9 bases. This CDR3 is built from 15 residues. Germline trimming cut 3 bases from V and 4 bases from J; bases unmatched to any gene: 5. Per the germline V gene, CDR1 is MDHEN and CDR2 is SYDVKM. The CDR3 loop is CASSLDRGGADTQYF. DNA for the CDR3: TGTGCCAGCAGTTTGGACAGGGGAGGGGCAGATACGCAGTATTTT.

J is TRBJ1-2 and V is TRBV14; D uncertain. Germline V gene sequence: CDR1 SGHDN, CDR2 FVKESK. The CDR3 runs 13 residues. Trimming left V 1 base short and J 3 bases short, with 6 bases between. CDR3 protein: CASSQGLDYGYTF. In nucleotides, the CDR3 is TGTGCCAGCAGCCAAGGGTTAGACTATGGCTACACCTTC.

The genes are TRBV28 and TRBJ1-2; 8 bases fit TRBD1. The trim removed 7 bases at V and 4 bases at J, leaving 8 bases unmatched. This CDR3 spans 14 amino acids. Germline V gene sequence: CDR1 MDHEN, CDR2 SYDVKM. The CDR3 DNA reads TGTGCCAGCACATTAAGTGGGACAGGCTATGGCTACACCTTC. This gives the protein CASTLSGTGYGYTF.

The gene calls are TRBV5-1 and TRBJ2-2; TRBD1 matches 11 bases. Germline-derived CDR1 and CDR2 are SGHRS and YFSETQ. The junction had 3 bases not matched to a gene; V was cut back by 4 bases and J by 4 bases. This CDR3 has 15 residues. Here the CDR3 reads CASSQDRGPTGELFF. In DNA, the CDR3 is TGCGCCAGCAGCCAGGACAGGGGGCCCACCGGGGAGCTGTTTTTT.

Here the CDR3 reads CASSHESSGYNEQFF. CDR3 nucleotide sequence: TGTGCCAGCAGCCACGAGTCTAGCGGCTACAATGAGCAGTTCTTC. The rearrangement links TRBV7-6 to TRBJ2-1; TRBD2 agrees at 7 bases. The CDR3 is 15 amino acids. Losses at the gene ends were 5 bases for V and 3 bases for J; bases not matched to a gene: 7. Germline V gene sequence: CDR1 SGHVS, CDR2 FNYEAQ.

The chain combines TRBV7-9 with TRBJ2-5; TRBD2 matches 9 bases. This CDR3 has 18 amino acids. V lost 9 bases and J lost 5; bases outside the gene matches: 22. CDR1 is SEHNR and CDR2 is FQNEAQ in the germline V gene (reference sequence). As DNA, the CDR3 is TGTGCCAGTCCCCTAGGGAGGTTCCCAGCGGGGGGCGAGGAGACCCAGTACTTC. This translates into CASPLGRFPAGGEETQYF.

In DNA form, the CDR3 reads TGTGCCAGCACCTATGATGTGGGGGCCCAAGAGACCCAGTACTTC. Translating gives CASTYDVGAQETQYF. The chain carries TRBV5-4 and TRBJ2-5; D possibly corresponds to TRBD1 (6 bases). The CDR3 sequence is 15 residues long. Germline V CDR1 and CDR2: SGHNT, YYREEE (reference sequence). Trimming shortened V by 6 bases and J by 1 base, and 16 bases separated the two germline ends.

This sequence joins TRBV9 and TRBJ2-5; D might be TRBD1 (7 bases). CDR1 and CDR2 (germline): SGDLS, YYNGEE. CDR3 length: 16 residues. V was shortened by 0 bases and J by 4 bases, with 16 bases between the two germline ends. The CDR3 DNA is TGTGCCAGCAGCGTAGGCGCGCAGGGGGGAGGAGAGACCCAGTACTTC. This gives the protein CASSVGAQGGGETQYF. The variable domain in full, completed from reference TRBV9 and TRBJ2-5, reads DSGVTQTPKHLITATGQRVTLRCSPRSGDLSVYWYQQSLDQGLQFLIQYYNGEERAKGNILERFSAQQFPDLHSELNLSSLELGDSALYFCASSVGAQGGGETQYFGPGTRLLVL.

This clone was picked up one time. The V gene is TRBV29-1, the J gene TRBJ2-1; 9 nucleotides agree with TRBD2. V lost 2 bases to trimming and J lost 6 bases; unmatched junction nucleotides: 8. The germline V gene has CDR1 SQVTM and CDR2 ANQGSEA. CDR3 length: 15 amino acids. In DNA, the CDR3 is TGCAGCGTTGAACCTTTAGCGGGAGCGTTCAATGAGCAGTTCTTC. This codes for CSVEPLAGAFNEQFF.

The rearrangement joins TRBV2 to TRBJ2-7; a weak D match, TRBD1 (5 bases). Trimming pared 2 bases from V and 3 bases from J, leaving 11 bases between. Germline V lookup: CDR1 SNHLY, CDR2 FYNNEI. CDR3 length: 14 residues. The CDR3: CASSEQGVLYEQYF. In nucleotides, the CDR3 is TGTGCCAGCAGTGAACAAGGGGTGCTCTACGAGCAGTACTTC.

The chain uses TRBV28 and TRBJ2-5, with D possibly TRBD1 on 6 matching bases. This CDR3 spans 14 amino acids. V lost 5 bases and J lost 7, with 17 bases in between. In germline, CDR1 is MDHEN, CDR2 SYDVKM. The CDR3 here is CASSPPGRGVTQYF. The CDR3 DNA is TGTGCCAGCAGTCCGCCGGGCAGGGGTGTGACCCAGTACTTC.